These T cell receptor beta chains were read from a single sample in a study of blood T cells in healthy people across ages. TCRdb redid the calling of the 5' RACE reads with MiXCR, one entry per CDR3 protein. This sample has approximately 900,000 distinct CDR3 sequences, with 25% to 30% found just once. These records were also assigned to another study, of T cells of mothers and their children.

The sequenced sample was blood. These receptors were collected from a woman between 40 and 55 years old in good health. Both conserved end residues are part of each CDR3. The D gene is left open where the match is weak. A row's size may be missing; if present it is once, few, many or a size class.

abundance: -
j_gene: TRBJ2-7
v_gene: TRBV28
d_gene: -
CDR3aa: CASSYPANSYEQYF
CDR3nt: TGTGCCAGCAGTTATCCAGCCAACTCCTACGAGCAGTACTTC

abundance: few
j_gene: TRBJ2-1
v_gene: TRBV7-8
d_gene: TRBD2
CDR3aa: CASSLTLAGGSPGPYNEQFF
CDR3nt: TGTGCCAGCAGCTTAACACTAGCGGGGGGGTCGCCCGGGCCCTACAATGAGCAGTTCTTC

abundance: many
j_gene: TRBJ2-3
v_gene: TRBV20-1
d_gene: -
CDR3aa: CSANPRDRDTQYF
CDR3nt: TGCAGTGCTAACCCCCGGGATCGAGATACGCAGTATTTT

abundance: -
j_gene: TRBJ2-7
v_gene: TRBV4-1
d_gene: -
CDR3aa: CASSQVRTSSYEQYF
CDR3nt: TGCGCCAGCAGCCAAGTCCGGACAAGCTCCTACGAGCAGTACTTC

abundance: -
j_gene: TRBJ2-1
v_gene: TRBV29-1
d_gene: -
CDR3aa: CSVEERLGGYNEQFF
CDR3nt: TGCAGCGTTGAAGAGCGGTTGGGCGGTTACAATGAGCAGTTCTTC

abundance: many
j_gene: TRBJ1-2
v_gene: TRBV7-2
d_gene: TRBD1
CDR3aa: CASSPGTVSYGYTF
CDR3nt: TGTGCCAGCAGCCCCGGGACAGTGAGCTATGGCTACACCTTC

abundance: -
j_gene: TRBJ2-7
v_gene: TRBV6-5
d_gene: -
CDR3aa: CANSSGSDYEQYF
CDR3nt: TGTGCCAACAGCTCCGGATCCGACTACGAGCAGTACTTC

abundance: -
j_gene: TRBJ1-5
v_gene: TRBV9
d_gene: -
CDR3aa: CASSVGYSTNQPQHF
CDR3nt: TGTGCCAGCAGCGTAGGATACAGCACCAATCAGCCCCAGCATTTT

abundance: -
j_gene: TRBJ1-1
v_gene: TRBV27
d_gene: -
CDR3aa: CASSLGGGGLTEAFF
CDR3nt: TGTGCCAGCAGTTTAGGGGGTGGGGGGCTGACTGAAGCTTTCTTT

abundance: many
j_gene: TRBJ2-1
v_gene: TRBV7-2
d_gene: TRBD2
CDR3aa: CASSFGLAGGVGYNEQFF
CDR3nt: TGTGCCAGCAGTTTCGGACTAGCGGGGGGCGTGGGGTACAATGAGCAGTTCTTC

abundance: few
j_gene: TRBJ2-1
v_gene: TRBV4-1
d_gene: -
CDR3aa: CASSQDKHSYNEQFF
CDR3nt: TGCGCCAGCAGCCAAGACAAACACTCCTACAATGAGCAGTTCTTC

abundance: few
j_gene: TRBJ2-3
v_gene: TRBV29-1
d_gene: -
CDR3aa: CSVEDWSSTDTQYF
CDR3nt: TGCAGCGTTGAAGACTGGTCTAGCACAGATACGCAGTATTTT

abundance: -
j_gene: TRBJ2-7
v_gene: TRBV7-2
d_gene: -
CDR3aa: CASSLRSSSYNEQYF
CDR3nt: TGTGCCAGCAGCTTACGGTCGAGCTCCTACAATGAGCAGTACTTC

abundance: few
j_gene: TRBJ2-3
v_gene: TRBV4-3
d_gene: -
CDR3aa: CASSQEGYSRDTQYF
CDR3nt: TGCGCCAGCAGCCAAGAAGGCTACTCCCGAGATACGCAGTATTTT

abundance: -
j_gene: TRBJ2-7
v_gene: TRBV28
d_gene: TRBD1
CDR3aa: CASSFGSQGASEQYF
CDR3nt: TGTGCCAGCAGTTTCGGCTCCCAGGGGGCCTCCGAGCAGTACTTC

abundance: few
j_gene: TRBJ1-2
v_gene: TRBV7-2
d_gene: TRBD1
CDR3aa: CASSPYPGQGDGGYTF
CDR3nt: TGTGCCAGCAGCCCTTATCCGGGACAGGGGGATGGCGGCTACACCTTC

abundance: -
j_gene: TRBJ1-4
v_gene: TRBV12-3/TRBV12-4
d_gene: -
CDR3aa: CASSSGTLRTNEKLFF
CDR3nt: TGTGCCAGCAGTTCCGGGACCCTGCGCACTAATGAAAAACTGTTTTTT

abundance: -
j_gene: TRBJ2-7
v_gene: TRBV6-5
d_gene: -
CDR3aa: CASSYSKGVAYEQYF
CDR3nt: TGTGCCAGCAGTTACTCGAAGGGAGTTGCCTACGAGCAGTACTTC

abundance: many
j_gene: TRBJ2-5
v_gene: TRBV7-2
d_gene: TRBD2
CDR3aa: CASSLGILSRGGGETQYF
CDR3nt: TGTGCCAGCAGCTTAGGGATCCTGTCGCGGGGGGGCGGGGAGACCCAGTACTTC

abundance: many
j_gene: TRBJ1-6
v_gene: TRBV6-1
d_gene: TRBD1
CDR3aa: CASSADRASYNSPLHF
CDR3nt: TGTGCCAGCAGTGCGGACAGGGCCTCCTATAATTCACCCCTCCACTTT

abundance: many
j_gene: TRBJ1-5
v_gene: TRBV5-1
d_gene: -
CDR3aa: CASSLEKNQPQHF
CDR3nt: TGCGCCAGCAGCTTGGAGAAGAATCAGCCCCAGCATTTT

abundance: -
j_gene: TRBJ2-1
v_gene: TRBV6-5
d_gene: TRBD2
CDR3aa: CASSYSGSYNEQFF
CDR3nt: TGTGCCAGCAGCTATAGCGGGAGCTACAATGAGCAGTTCTTC

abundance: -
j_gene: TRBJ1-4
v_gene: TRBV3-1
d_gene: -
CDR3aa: CASSPTRGSSKDEKLFF
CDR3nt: TGTGCCAGCAGTCCCACGCGGGGGTCCTCTAAGGATGAAAAACTGTTTTTT

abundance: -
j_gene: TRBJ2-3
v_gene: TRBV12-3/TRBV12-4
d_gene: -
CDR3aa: CASTGRLGITDTQYF
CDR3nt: TGTGCCAGTACAGGGCGTTTGGGGATAACAGATACGCAGTATTTT

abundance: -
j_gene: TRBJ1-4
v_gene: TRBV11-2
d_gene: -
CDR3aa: CASRPPGGNNEKLFF
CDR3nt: TGTGCCAGCAGGCCCCCGGGAGGGAATAATGAAAAACTGTTTTTT

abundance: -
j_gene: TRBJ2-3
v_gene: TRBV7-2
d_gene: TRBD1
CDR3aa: CASSWDRPPDTQYF
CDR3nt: TGTGCCAGCAGCTGGGACAGGCCTCCAGATACGCAGTATTTT

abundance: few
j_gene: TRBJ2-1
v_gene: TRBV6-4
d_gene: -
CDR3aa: CASSDSTGGKDEQFF
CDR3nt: TGTGCCAGCAGTGACTCGACGGGGGGCAAGGATGAGCAGTTCTTC

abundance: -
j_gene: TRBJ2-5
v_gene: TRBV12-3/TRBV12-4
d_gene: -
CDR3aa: CASSARLGKETQYF
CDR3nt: TGTGCCAGCAGTGCCCGTCTGGGAAAAGAGACCCAGTACTTC

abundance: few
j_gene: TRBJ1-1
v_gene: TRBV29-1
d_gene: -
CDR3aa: CSVVFTAQLNTEAFF
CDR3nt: TGCAGCGTTGTGTTCACGGCTCAGCTGAACACTGAAGCTTTCTTT

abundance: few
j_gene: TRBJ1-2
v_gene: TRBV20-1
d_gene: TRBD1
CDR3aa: CSAPGQGVSYGYTF
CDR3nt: TGCAGTGCTCCCGGACAGGGGGTCTCCTATGGCTACACCTTC

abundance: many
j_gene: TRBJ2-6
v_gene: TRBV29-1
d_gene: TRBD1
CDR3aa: CSVTQGVTSGANVLTF
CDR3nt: TGCAGCGTTACTCAGGGGGTGACCTCTGGGGCCAACGTCCTGACTTTC

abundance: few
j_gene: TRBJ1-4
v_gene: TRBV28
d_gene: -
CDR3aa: CASSLSGTSTNEKLFF
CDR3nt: TGTGCCAGCAGTTTATCGGGGACTTCAACTAATGAAAAACTGTTTTTT

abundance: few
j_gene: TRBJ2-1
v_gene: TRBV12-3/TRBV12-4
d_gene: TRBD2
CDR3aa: CASSLLAGARYWQFF
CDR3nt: TGTGCCAGCAGTTTACTAGCGGGGGCCCGATACTGGCAGTTCTTC

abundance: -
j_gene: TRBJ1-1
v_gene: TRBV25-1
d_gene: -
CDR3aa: CASRDGDTEAFF
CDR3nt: TGTGCCAGCAGGGACGGGGATACTGAAGCTTTCTTT

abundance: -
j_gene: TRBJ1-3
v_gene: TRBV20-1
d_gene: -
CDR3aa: CSAKGFQGLSGNTIYF
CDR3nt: TGCAGTGCTAAGGGATTCCAGGGCCTCTCTGGAAACACCATATATTTT

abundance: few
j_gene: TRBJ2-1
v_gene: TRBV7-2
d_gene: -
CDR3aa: CASSVQGGRNDEQFF
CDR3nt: TGTGCCAGCAGCGTACAGGGTGGACGAAACGATGAGCAGTTCTTC

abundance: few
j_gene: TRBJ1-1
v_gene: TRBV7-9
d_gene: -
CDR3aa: CASSLGVRGRNTEAFF
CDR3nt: TGTGCCAGCAGCTTAGGCGTCCGGGGCCGGAACACTGAAGCTTTCTTT

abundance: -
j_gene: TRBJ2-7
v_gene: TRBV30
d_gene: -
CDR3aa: CAWKVSGEQYF
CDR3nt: TGTGCCTGGAAGGTATCGGGCGAGCAGTACTTC

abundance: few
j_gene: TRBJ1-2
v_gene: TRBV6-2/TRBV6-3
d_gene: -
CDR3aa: CASSYGTHYGYTF
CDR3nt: TGTGCCAGCAGTTATGGGACACACTATGGCTACACCTTC

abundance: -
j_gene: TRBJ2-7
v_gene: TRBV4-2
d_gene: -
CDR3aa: CASSQNEGTAGRSYEQYF
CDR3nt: TGTGCCAGCAGCCAAAACGAGGGGACGGCGGGCCGCTCCTACGAGCAGTACTTC

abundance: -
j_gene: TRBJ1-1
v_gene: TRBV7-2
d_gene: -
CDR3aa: CASSSRPGTPGEAFF
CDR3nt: TGTGCCAGCAGCTCACGACCCGGGACCCCGGGTGAAGCTTTCTTT

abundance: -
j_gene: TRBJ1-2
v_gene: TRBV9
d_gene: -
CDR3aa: CASERRGVDGYTF
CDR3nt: TGTGCCAGCGAGCGGCGGGGGGTCGATGGCTACACCTTC

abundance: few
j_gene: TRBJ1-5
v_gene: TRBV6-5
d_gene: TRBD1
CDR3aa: CASSSTGTGINQPQHF
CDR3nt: TGTGCCAGCAGCTCCACCGGGACAGGGATTAATCAGCCCCAGCATTTT

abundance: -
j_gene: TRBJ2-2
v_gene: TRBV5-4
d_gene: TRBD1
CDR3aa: CASSLAGTEVTGELFF
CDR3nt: TGTGCCAGCAGCTTGGCCGGGACAGAGGTCACCGGGGAGCTGTTTTTT

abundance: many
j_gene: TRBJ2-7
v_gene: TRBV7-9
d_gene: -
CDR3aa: CATTDPGVNTYEQYF
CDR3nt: TGTGCCACCACGGATCCGGGGGTTAATACCTACGAGCAGTACTTC

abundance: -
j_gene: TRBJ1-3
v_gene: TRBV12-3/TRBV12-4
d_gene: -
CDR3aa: CASSPAFTSGNTIYF
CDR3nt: TGTGCCAGCAGCCCCGCCTTTACCTCGGGAAACACCATATATTTT

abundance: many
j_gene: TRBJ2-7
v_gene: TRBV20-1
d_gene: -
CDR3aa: CSVAYGHEQYF
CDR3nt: TGCAGTGTAGCCTACGGCCACGAGCAGTACTTC

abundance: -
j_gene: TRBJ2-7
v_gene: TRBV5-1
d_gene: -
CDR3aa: CASSGARERSYEQYF
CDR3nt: TGCGCCAGCAGTGGGGCGAGGGAGCGCTCCTACGAGCAGTACTTC